This TCR beta chain was obtained from a study of blood T cell repertoires in COVID-19. Across the whole study: COVID-19 samples from acute and convalescent phases originated in the United States, Italy and Spain. T cells, B-cell-depleted T cells, or PBMCs supplied cDNA or gDNA.

Libraries were prepared by immunoSEQ multiplex PCR; TCRdb keeps only in-frame clonotypes and omits some of them. The data show more than 200,000 clones, about 84% seen once. The study drew participants aged about 18 to 89 years from 20 to 30 US areas. Cohort assignment relied on participant-reported clinical history. CDR1 is ENHRY, CDR2 SYGVKD, per germline. Trimming cost V 10 bases and J 5 bases; bases outside gene matches: 16. The CDR3 spans 15 residues. The clonotype originates from a woman between 40 and 50 years old with acute COVID-19. V and J are TRBV10-3 and TRBJ1-1, with TRBD1 identical over 7 bases. The material sequenced was PBMCs or T cells enriched from blood (not recorded which). The CDR3 reads CATLTDRQGRTEAFF. CDR3 in DNA: TGTGCCACCCTCACTGATAGACAGGGACGGACTGAAGCTTTCTTT.